This T cell receptor beta chain originates from a study of cytomegalovirus exposure and HLA in healthy donors. Study details: The study placed roughly four fifths of its 350 to 400 genotyped donors in the Caucasian-associated ancestry cluster. Findings and caveats of the study: Analyzed later, most CMV-associated TCR beta chains appeared HLA-restricted.

As regards this clone: The target antigen is unknown.

PCR involved 60 Vbeta and 13 Jbeta primers. The repertoire was sequenced with immunoSEQ multiplex PCR; TCRdb's copy has only in-frame clones and lacks some. The sample lists over 150,000 clones; over 75% were seen once. Germline V lookup: CDR1 MNHNS, CDR2 SASEGT. This CDR3 spans 13 amino acids. The J segment lost 3 bases and the V segment lost 8 bases, leaving 6 bases of the junction unmatched. J is TRBJ1-2 and V is TRBV6-1, with 7 bases identical to TRBD1. The clonotype comes from a woman younger than 30 in good health and CMV-seronegative. The material sequenced was PBMCs. The CDR3 reads CASSGQIYYGYTF. The CDR3 coding sequence is TGTGCCAGCTCGGGACAGATCTACTATGGCTACACCTTC.